The 18 T cell receptor beta chains listed next were all sequenced from one sample in a study of control samples from healthy donors and cancer patients. Assay: immunoSEQ multiplex PCR; the TCRdb copy retains only in-frame clones and omits some. The table has approximately 150,000 clones, about 90% seen once. The source material was blood. These receptors came from a man in his late teens or twenties in good health.

In DNA form, the CDR3 reads TGTGCCATCAGTGAGTCGGAGGACGGGGTATCCGAGCAGTACTTC. This codes for CAISESEDGVSEQYF. The chain carries TRBV10-3 and TRBJ2-7; D possibly corresponds to TRBD2 (5 bases). The germline V gene encodes CDR1 ENHRY and CDR2 SYGVKD. This CDR3 contains 15 residues. The germline V and J ends were trimmed by 0 bases and 6 bases, with 15 bases remaining between them.

The chain uses TRBV29-1 and TRBJ2-3, with D possibly TRBD2 on 5 matching bases. Looked up from germline, CDR1 is SQVTM and CDR2 is ANQGSEA. This CDR3 comprises 12 residues. V lost 7 bases, J lost 0 bases, and 8 bases lay in between. The DNA for the CDR3 is TGCAGCGCAGCGGACAGCACAGATACGCAGTATTTT. Its translation: CSAADSTDTQYF.

The chain is built from TRBV6-5 and TRBJ1-4; D uncertain. This CDR3 region has 15 residues. Germline V gene data show CDR1 as MNHEY and CDR2 as SVGAGI. V shed 0 bases and J shed 12 bases, with 17 bases lying between them. The CDR3 sequence: CASSYSNGGIGELFF. CDR3 bases: TGTGCCAGCAGTTACTCGAACGGTGGAATCGGAGAACTGTTTTTT.

The chain has TRBV4-2 and TRBJ2-1; perhaps TRBD1 as D (7 bases). The CDR3 contains 15 residues. Trimming removed 0 bases from V and 8 bases from J, with 14 bases in between. Germline V gene sequence: CDR1 LGHNA, CDR2 YNFKEQ. The CDR3: CASSQEFRGTDEQFF. The CDR3 DNA is TGTGCCAGCAGCCAAGAATTCCGCGGGACAGATGAGCAGTTCTTC.

The rearrangement uses TRBV28 and TRBJ2-7; D unresolved. The CDR3 loop spans 13 amino acids. V lost 8 bases and J 2 bases, leaving 13 bases between the germline ends. Germline V gene sequence: CDR1 MDHEN, CDR2 SYDVKM. CDR3 residues: CASRLRVAYEQYF. The CDR3 DNA is TGTGCCAGCCGCCTTAGGGTAGCCTACGAGCAGTACTTC.

This clone was found once. This sequence joins TRBV13 and TRBJ1-2; the D gene is possibly TRBD1 (6 bases). V was shortened by 10 bases and J by 4 bases, with 22 bases between the two germline ends. Germline V CDR1 and CDR2: PRHDT, FYEKMQ (reference sequence). CDR3 length equals 15 residues. CDR3 amino acids: CATGKGGGKGYGYTF. In nucleotides, the CDR3 is TGTGCCACCGGAAAGGGAGGGGGTAAAGGCTATGGCTACACCTTC.

This clone has a single count. The CDR3 nucleotides are TGTGCCAGCAGCCCAATAGAAGATACGCAGTATTTT. The encoded protein is CASSPIEDTQYF. The rearrangement uses TRBV7-8 and TRBJ2-3; D gene unclear. The length of the CDR3 is 12 residues. Per germline, CDR1 SGHVS and CDR2 FQNEAQ. Trimming shortened V by 5 bases and J by 5 bases, and 8 bases separated the two germline ends.

The V and J genes are TRBV12-2 and TRBJ2-7; the table's D call, TRBD1, was not checked against the DNA. TRBV12-2 is classified as a pseudogene. The CDR3 has 19 residues. In nucleotides, the CDR3 is TGTGCAAGTCGCTTAGCGGCTGGACAGAACCTAGGAGGAAGGTACGAGCAGTACTTC. It is translated as CASRLAAGQNLGGRYEQYF.

The V gene is TRBV6-2 or TRBV6-3, the J gene TRBJ2-5, with 9 bases fitting TRBD2. The CDR3 contains 16 residues. The V gene's germline CDR1 is MNHEY and CDR2 SVGEGT. V gave up 4 bases and J gave up 5 bases; unmatched junction bases: 11. In DNA, the CDR3 is TGTGCCAGCAGTTCAGAGACTAGCGGACCTCAGGAGACCCAGTACTTC. This sequence encodes CASSSETSGPQETQYF.

The sample holds one count of this clone. The chain recombines TRBV19 with TRBJ1-6; perhaps TRBD1 as D (5 bases). CDR3 length: 15 amino acids. Deletions cut 6 bases from V and 4 bases from J, with 13 bases between. Per germline, CDR1 LNHDA and CDR2 SQIVND (reference sequence). The CDR3 nucleotides are TGTGCCAGTAGCACGAACGACAGATATAATTCACCCCTCCACTTT. Residues: CASSTNDRYNSPLHF.

V usage is TRBV19 and J usage is TRBJ2-7; 13 bases are a match to TRBD2. This CDR3 is 16 amino acids long. V was pared by 4 bases and J by 1 base, with 4 bases of the junction left unmatched. Germline V gives CDR1 LNHDA, CDR2 SQIVND (reference sequence). This CDR3 reads CASSTRTSGGSYEQYF. The CDR3 DNA follows: TGTGCCAGTAGTACTCGGACTAGCGGGGGTTCCTACGAGCAGTACTTC. Combining the CDR3 with reference TRBV19 and TRBJ2-7 gives the whole variable domain DGGITQSPKYLFRKEGQNVTLSCEQNLNHDAMYWYRQDPGQGLRLIYYSQIVNDFQKGDIAEGYSVSREKKESFPLTVTSAQKNPTAFYLCASSTRTSGGSYEQYFGPGTRLTVT.

As DNA, the CDR3 is TGTGCCAGCAGCGGCTATGGGGGGGAAAAACTGTTTTTT. It codes for CASSGYGGEKLFF. V is TRBV9 and J is TRBJ1-4; D may be TRBD1 (5 bases). The V gene lost 3 bases and the J gene lost 8 bases, with 11 bases spanning the gap. The CDR3 sequence is 13 residues long. Germline CDR1 and CDR2: SGDLS and YYNGEE. The whole variable domain, filled in from reference TRBV9 and TRBJ1-4, reads DSGVTQTPKHLITATGQRVTLRCSPRSGDLSVYWYQQSLDQGLQFLIQYYNGEERAKGNILERFSAQQFPDLHSELNLSSLELGDSALYFCASSGYGGEKLFFGSGTQLSVL.

The genes are TRBV6-5 and TRBJ2-1, with TRBD1 matching over 8 bases. The germline gives CDR1 MNHEY, CDR2 SVGAGI. CDR3 size: 14 residues. J gave up 10 bases and V 2 bases, and 7 bases lay outside the gene matches. As DNA, the CDR3 is TGTGCCAGCAGTTACACGACAGGGGAATGGGAGCAGTTCTTC. It yields the protein CASSYTTGEWEQFF.

V and J are TRBV5-6 and TRBJ1-5; 7 bases fit TRBD1. The CDR3 spans 17 residues. V was pared by 1 base and J by 4 bases, with 11 bases of the junction left unmatched. CDR1 SGHDT and CDR2 YYEEEE come from the germline V gene. Here the CDR3 DNA reads TGTGCCAGCAGCTTGTTCCGCGCACAGGGGTGGAATCAGCCCCAGCATTTT. Translation: CASSLFRAQGWNQPQHF.

The chain carries TRBV5-1 and TRBJ1-3, with no clear D. Deletions cut 0 bases from V and 0 bases from J, with 4 bases between. From germline, CDR1 is SGHRS and CDR2 YFSETQ. This CDR3 spans 14 amino acids. CDR3 sequence: CASSLGGSGNTIYF. The CDR3 DNA follows: TGCGCCAGCAGCTTGGGGGGCTCTGGAAACACCATATATTTT.

The gene calls are TRBV13 and TRBJ1-2; 8 bases match TRBD1. The V gene's germline CDR1 is PRHDT and CDR2 FYEKMQ (reference sequence). With 5 bases clipped from V and 7 bases from J, the junction kept 12 bases outside the gene matches. CDR3 length equals 15 residues. The CDR3 sequence is CASSQRTGNTGGYTF. Here the CDR3 DNA reads TGTGCCAGCAGCCAGAGGACAGGGAATACAGGTGGCTACACCTTC.

This chain joins TRBV7-9 and TRBJ1-2; D is ambiguous. Trimming took 0 bases from V and 11 from J, leaving 10 bases between them. CDR1 and CDR2 from the germline V gene are SEHNR and FQNEAQ (reference sequence). The CDR3 extends over 12 amino acids. CDR3 nucleotide sequence: TGTGCCAGCAGCTTAGCGTTGAACGTTTACACCTTC. This codes for CASSLALNVYTF. Looking up the rest from reference TRBV7-9 and TRBJ1-2 gives the full variable domain: DTGVSQNPRHKITKRGQNVTFRCDPISEHNRLYWYRQTLGQGPEFLTYFQNEAQLEKSRLLSDRFSAERPKGSFSTLEIQRTEQGDSAMYLCASSLALNVYTFGSGTRLTVV.

The chain has TRBV6-5 and TRBJ1-4; no clear D gene. CDR1 and CDR2 from the germline V gene are MNHEY and SVGAGI. With 6 bases removed from V and 4 bases from J, the gap between germline ends came to 12 bases. This CDR3 contains 14 residues. The CDR3 nucleotides are TGTGCCAGCAGCCCACCAGGCATTAATGAAAAACTGTTTTTT. It codes for CASSPPGINEKLFF.